The present T cell receptor beta chain was sequenced within a study of regulatory T cells in long-lasting Graves disease. Background on the study: Antithyroid drug intake by newly diagnosed Graves' patients had lasted under 3 months. Study-wide findings and caveats: Favoring TRBV28, TRBJ1-2 and TRBJ2-5 was a feature seen in persistent disease.

As to this clonotype: Its antigen is undetermined. At one of its ends the junction is not consistent with the germline gene, which may arise from a read error.

Germline V gene sequence: CDR1 KGHSH, CDR2 LQKENI. The CDR3 has 12 amino acids. Time point indicated: newly diagnosed GD, antithyroid drugs for less than 3 months. The TCR library was made from RNA extracted from PBMCs. The TCR beta library used iRepertoire HTBI primers with Arm-PCR amplification of CDR3. Using its own MiXCR run on the multiplex PCR reads, TCRdb lists one record per CDR3 protein. The sample yields approximately 400,000 distinct CDR3 sequences, about 15% seen once. These data also featured in a second study, about T cells in Graves' hyperthyroidism and ophthalmopathy. That paper notes: Ophthalmopathy cases were set apart from stable hyperthyroidism by a 13 V-J model.

Specimen: peripheral blood mononuclear cells (PBMCs), collected at new diagnosis, from a patient treated with antithyroid drugs. The sequence derives from a woman younger than 45 with Graves disease. This chain uses TRBV18 with TRBJ1-1; the D gene is possibly TRBD1 (6 bases). CDR3 protein: CARSPTGTEAFF. The DNA for the CDR3 is TGTGCCCGCTCACCTACAGGGACTGAAGCTTTCTTT.